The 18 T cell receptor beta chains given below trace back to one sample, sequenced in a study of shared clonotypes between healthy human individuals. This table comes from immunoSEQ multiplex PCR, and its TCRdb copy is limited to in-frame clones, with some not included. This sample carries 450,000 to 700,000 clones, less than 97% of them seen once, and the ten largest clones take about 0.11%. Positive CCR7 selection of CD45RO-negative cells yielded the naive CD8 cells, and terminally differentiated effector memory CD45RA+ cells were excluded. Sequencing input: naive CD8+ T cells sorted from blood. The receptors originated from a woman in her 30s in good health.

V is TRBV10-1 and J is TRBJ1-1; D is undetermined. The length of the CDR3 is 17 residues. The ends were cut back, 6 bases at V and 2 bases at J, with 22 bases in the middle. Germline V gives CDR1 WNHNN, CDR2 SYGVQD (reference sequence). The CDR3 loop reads CASSPVEWEKENTEAFF. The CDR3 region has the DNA TGCGCCAGCAGCCCCGTTGAATGGGAGAAAGAAAACACTGAAGCTTTCTTT.

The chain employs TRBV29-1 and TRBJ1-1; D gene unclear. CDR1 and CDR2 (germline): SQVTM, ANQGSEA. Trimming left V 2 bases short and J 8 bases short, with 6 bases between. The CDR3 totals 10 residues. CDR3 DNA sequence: TGCAGCGTTGAACTCCTCGAAGCTTTCTTT. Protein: CSVELLEAFF.

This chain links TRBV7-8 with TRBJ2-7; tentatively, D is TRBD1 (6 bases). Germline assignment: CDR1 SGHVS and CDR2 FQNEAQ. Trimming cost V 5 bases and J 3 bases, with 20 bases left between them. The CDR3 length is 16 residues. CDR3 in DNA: TGTGCCAGCAGCCCCCGTGGGGGCCCGCCCTTCTACGAGCAGTACTTC. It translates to CASSPRGGPPFYEQYF.

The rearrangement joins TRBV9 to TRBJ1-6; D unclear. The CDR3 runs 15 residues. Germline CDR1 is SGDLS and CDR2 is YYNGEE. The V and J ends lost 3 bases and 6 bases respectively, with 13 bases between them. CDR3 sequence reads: CASSGPRSGNSPLHF. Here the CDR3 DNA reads TGTGCCAGCAGCGGACCCCGGTCCGGTAATTCACCCCTCCACTTT. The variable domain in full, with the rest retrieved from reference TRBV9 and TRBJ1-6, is DSGVTQTPKHLITATGQRVTLRCSPRSGDLSVYWYQQSLDQGLQFLIQYYNGEERAKGNILERFSAQQFPDLHSELNLSSLELGDSALYFCASSGPRSGNSPLHFGNGTRLTVT.

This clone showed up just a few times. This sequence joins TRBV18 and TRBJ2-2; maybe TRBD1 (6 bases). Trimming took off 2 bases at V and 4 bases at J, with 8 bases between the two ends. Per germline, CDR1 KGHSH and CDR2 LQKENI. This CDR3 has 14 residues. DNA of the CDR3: TGTGCCAGCTCACCAACAGGGACCACCGGGGAGCTGTTTTTT. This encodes CASSPTGTTGELFF.

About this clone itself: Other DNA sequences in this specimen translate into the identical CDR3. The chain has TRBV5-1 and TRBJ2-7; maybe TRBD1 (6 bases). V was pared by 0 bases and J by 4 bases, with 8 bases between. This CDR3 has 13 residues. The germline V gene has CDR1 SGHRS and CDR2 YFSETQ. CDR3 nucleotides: TGCGCCAGCAGCTTGGATCAGGGGTACGAGCAGTACTTC. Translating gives CASSLDQGYEQYF.

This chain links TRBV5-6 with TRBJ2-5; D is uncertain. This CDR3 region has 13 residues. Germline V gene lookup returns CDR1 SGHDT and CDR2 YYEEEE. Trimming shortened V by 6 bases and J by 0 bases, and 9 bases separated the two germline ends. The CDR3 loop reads CASMKENQETQYF. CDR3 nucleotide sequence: TGTGCCAGCATGAAGGAAAACCAAGAGACCCAGTACTTC.

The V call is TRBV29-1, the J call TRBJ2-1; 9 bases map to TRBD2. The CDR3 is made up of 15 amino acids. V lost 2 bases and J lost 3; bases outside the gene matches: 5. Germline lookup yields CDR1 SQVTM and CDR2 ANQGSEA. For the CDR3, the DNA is TGCAGCGTTGAAAGCTTAGCGGGAGTCTACAATGAGCAGTTCTTC. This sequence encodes CSVESLAGVYNEQFF.

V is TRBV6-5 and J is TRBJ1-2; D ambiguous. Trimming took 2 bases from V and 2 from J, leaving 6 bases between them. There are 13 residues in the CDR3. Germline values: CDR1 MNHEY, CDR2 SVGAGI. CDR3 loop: CASSYLGNYGYTF. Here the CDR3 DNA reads TGTGCCAGCAGTTACCTGGGGAACTATGGCTACACCTTC.

CDR3 bases: TGTGCCACCAGCAGCGATACAGGGAGGGTGGACTACGAGCAGTACTTC. It yields the protein CATSSDTGRVDYEQYF. V usage is TRBV15 and J usage is TRBJ2-7, with D tentatively TRBD2 (7 bases). The CDR3 has 16 amino acids. The germline V and J ends were trimmed by 3 bases and 3 bases, with 18 bases remaining between them. Germline-derived CDR1 and CDR2 are LNHNV and YYDKDF (reference sequence).

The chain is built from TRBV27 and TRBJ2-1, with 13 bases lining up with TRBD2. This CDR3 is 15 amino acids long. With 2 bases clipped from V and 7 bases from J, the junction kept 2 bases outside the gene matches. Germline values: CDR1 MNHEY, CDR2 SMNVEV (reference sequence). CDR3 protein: CASSLGTSGMNEQFF. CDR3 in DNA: TGTGCCAGCAGTTTAGGGACTAGCGGGATGAATGAGCAGTTCTTC.

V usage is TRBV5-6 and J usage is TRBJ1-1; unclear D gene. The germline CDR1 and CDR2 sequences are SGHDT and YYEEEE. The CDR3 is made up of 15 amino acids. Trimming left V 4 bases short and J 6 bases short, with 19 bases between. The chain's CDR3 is CASSAYGPSAAEAFF. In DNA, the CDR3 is TGTGCCAGCAGCGCATACGGACCGTCTGCCGCTGAAGCTTTCTTT.

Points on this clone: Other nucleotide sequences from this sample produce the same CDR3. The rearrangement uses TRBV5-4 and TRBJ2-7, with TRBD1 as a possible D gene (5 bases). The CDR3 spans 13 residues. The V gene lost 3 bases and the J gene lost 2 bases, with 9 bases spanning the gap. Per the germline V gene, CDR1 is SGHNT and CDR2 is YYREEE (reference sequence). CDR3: CASSSGQTYEQYF. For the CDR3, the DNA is TGTGCCAGCAGCTCAGGACAAACCTACGAGCAGTACTTC.

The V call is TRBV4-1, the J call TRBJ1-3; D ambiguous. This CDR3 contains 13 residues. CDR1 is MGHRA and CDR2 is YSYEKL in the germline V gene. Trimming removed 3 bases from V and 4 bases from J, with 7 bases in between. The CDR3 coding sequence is TGCGCCAGCAGCCAGGGTTTCGGAAACACCATATATTTT. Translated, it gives CASSQGFGNTIYF.

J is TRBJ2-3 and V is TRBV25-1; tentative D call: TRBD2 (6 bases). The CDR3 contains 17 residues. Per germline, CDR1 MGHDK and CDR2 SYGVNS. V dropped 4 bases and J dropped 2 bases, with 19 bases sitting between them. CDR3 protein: CASSVVTPRRDTDTQYF. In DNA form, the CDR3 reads TGTGCCAGCAGTGTTGTGACACCTAGGAGGGACACAGATACGCAGTATTTT.

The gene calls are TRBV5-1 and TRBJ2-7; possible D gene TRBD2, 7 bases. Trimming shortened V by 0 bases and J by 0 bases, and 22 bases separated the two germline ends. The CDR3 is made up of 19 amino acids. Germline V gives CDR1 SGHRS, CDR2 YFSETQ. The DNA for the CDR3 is TGCGCCAGCAGCTTGGCCAGGGGACTGGGGAGGGGCAGCTCCTACGAGCAGTACTTC. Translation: CASSLARGLGRGSSYEQYF.

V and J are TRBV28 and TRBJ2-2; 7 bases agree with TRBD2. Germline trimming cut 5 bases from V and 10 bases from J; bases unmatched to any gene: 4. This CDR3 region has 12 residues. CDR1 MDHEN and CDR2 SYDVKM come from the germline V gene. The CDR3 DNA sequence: TGTGCCAGCAGTCTCACTAGCGTGGAGCTGTTTTTT. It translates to CASSLTSVELFF.

This CDR3 is CATEDRALYNEQFF. CDR3 nucleotide sequence: TGTGCCACAGAGGACAGGGCACTCTACAATGAGCAGTTCTTC. The genes are TRBV10-3 and TRBJ2-1; 8 bases fit TRBD1. Germline trimming cut 10 bases from V and 3 bases from J; bases unmatched to any gene: 8. The CDR3 runs to 14 residues. Looked up from germline, CDR1 is ENHRY and CDR2 is SYGVKD.